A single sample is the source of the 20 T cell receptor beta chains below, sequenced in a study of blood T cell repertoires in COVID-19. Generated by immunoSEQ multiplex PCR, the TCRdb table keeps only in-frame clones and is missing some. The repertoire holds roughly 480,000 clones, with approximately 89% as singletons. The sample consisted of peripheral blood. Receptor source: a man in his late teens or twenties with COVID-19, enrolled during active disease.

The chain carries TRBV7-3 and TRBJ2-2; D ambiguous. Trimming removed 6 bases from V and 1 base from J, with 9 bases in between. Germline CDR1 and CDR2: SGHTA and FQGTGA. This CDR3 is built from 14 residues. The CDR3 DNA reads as TGTGCCAGCAGAAAAAGACAGAACACCGGGGAGCTGTTTTTT. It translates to CASRKRQNTGELFF. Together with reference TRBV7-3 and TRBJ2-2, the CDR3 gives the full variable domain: GAGVSQTPSNKVTEKGKYVELRCDPISGHTALYWYRQSLGQGPEFLIYFQGTGAADDSGLPNDRFFAVRPEGSVSTLKIQRTERGDSAVYLCASRKRQNTGELFFGEGSRLTVL.

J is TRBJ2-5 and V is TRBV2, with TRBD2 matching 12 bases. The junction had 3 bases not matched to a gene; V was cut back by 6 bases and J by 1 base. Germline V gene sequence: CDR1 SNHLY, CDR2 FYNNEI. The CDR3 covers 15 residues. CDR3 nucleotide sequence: TGTGCCAGCAGAAGACTAGCGGGGGCCCAAGAGACCCAGTACTTC. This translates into CASRRLAGAQETQYF. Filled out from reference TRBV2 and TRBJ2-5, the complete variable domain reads EPEVTQTPSHQVTQMGQEVILRCVPISNHLYFYWYRQILGQKVEFLVSFYNNEISEKSEIFDDQFSVERPDGSNFTLKIRSTKLEDSAMYFCASRRLAGAQETQYFGPGTRLLVL.

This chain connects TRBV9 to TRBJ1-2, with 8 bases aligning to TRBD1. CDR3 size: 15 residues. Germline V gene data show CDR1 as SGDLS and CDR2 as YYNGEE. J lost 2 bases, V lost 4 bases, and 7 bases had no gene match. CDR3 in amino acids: CASSPGTGGNYGYTF. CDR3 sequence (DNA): TGTGCCAGCAGCCCAGGGACAGGAGGAAACTATGGCTACACCTTC.

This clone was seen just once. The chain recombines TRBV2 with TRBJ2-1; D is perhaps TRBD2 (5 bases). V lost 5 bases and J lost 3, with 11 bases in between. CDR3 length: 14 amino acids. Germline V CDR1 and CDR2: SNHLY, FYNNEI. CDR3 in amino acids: CASSRDGNYNEQFF. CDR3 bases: TGTGCCAGCAGTCGAGACGGGAACTACAATGAGCAGTTCTTC.

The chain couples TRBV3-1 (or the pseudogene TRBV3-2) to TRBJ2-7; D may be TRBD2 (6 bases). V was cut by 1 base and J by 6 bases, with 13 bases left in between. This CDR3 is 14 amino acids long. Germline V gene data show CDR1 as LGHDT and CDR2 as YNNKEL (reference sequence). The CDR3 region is CASSQGRTLAEQYF. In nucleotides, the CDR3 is TGTGCCAGCAGCCAAGGCAGGACACTAGCCGAGCAGTACTTC.

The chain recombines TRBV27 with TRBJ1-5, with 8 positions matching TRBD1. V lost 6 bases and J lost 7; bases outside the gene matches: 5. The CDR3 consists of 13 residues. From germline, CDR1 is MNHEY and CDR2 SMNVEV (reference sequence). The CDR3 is CASSPDRDQPQHF. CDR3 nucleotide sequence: TGTGCCAGCAGCCCGGACAGGGACCAGCCCCAGCATTTT.

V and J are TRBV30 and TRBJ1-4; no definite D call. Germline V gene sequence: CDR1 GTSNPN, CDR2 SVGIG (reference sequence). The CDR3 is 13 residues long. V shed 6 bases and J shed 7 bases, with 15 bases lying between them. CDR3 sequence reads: CACRLGGGEKLFF. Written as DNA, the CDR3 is TGTGCCTGCAGGCTGGGAGGTGGTGAAAAACTGTTTTTT.

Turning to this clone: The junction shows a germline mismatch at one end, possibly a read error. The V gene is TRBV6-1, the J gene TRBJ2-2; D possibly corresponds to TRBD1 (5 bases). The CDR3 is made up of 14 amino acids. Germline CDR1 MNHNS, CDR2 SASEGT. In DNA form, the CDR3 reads TGTGCCAGCAGAGAAGGACAGAACACCGGGGAGCTGTTTTTT. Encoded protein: CASREGQNTGELFF.

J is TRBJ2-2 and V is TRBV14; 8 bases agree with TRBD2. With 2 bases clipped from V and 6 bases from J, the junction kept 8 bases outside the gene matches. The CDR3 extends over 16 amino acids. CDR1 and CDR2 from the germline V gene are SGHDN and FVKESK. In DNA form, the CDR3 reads TGTGCCAGCAGCCAAATAACGGGGGGGCCCCCCGGGGAGCTGTTTTTT. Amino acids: CASSQITGGPPGELFF.

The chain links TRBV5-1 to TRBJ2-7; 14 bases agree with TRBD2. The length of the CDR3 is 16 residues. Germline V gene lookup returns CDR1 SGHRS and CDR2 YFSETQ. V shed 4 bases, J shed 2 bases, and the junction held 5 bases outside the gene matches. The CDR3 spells CASSRGLAGATYEQYF. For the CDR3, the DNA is TGCGCCAGCAGCAGGGGACTAGCGGGGGCCACCTACGAGCAGTACTTC.

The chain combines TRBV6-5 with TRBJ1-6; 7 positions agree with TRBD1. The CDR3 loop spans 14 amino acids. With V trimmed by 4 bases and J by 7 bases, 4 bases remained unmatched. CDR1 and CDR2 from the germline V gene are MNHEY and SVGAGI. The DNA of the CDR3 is TGTGCCAGCAGTTTGGGGACAGTCAATTCACCCCTCCACTTT. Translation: CASSLGTVNSPLHF.

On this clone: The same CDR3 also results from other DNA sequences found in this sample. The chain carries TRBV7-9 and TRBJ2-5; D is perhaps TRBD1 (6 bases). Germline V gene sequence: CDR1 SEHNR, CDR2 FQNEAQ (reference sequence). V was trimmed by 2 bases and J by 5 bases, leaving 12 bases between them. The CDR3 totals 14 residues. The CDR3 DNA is TGTGCCAGCAGCTTAAAAGGGGGACGGGAGACCCAGTACTTC. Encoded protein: CASSLKGGRETQYF.

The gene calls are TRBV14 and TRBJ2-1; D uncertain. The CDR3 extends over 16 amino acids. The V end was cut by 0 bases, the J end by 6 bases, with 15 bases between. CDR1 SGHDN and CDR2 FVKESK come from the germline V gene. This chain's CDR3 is CASSQEFGYLVNEQFF. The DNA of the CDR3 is TGTGCCAGCAGCCAAGAGTTCGGGTATCTTGTCAATGAGCAGTTCTTC.

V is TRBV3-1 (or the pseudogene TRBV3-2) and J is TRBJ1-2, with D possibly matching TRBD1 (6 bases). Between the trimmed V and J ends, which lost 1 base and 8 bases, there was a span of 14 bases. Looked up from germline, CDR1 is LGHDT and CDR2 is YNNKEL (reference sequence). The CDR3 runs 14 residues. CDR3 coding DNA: TGTGCCAGCAGCCAAGTCCGGGGGGCTGAGGGCTACACCTTC. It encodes CASSQVRGAEGYTF.

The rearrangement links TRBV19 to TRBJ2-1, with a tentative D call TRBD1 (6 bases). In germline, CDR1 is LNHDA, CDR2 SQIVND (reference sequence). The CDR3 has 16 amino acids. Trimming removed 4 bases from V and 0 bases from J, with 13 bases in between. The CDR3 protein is CASSSQQGGSYNEQFF. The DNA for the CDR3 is TGTGCCAGTAGTAGCCAACAGGGTGGCTCCTACAATGAGCAGTTCTTC. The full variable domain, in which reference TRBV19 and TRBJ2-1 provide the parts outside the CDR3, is DGGITQSPKYLFRKEGQNVTLSCEQNLNHDAMYWYRQDPGQGLRLIYYSQIVNDFQKGDIAEGYSVSREKKESFPLTVTSAQKNPTAFYLCASSSQQGGSYNEQFFGPGTRLTVL.

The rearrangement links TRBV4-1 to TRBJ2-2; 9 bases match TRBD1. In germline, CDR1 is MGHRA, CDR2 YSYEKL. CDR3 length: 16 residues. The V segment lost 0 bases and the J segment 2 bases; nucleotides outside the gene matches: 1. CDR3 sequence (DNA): TGCGCCAGCAGCCAAGAGACAGGGGGTAACACCGGGGAGCTGTTTTTT. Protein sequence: CASSQETGGNTGELFF.

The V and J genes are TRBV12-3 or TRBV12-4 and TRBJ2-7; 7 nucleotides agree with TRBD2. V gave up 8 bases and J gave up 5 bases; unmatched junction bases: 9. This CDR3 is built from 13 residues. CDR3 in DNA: TGTGCCAGCGATGCGGGAGAGGGCAACGAGCAGTACTTC. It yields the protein CASDAGEGNEQYF.

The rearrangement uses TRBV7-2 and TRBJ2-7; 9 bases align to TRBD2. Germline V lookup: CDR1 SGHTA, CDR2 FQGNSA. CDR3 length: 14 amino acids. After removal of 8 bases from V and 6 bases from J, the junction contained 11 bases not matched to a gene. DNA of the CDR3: TGTGCCAGCGGGTTTGCGGGAGGGCCTTCCGAGCAGTACTTC. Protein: CASGFAGGPSEQYF.

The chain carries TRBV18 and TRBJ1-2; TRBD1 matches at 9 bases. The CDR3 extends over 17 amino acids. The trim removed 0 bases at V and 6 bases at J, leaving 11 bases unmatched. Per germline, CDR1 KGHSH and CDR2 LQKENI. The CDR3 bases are TGTGCCAGCTCACCACCCCGGGGGCAAACAGGGGGCAATGGCTACACCTTC. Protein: CASSPPRGQTGGNGYTF. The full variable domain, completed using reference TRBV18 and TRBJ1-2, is NAGVMQNPRHLVRRRGQEARLRCSPMKGHSHVYWYRQLPEEGLKFMVYLQKENIIDESGMPKERFSAEFPKEGPSILRIQQVVRGDSAAYFCASSPPRGQTGGNGYTFGSGTRLTVV.

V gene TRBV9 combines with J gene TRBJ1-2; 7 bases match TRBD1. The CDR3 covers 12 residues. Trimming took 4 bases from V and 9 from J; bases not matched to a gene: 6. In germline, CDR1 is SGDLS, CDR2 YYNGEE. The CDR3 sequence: CASSTRQGSYTF. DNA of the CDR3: TGTGCCAGCAGCACCAGACAGGGAAGCTACACCTTC.